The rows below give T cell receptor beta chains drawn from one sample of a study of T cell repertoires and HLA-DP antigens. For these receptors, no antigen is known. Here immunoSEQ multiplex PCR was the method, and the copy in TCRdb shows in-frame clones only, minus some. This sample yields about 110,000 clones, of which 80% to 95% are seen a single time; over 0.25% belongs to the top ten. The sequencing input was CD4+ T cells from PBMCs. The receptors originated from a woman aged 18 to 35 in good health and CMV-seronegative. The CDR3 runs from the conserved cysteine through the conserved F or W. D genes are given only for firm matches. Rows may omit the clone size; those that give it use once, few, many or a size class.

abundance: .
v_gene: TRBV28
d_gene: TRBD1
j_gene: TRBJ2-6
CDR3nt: TGTGCCAGCAGTACTTGGACAGGGGTTAAAACAGGGACTGGGGCCAACGTCCTGACTTTC
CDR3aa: CASSTWTGVKTGTGANVLTF

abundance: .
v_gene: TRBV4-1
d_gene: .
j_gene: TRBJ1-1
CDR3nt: TGCGCCAGCAGCCAGCCCGGAGGTATGAACACTGAAGCTTTCTTT
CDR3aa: CASSQPGGMNTEAFF

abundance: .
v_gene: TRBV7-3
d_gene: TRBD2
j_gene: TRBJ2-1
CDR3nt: TGTGCCAGCAGCTTTGGTAGCGGGGGCCCCGGGGAGCAGTTCTTC
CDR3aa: CASSFGSGGPGEQFF

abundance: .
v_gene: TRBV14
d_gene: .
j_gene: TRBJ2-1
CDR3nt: TGTGCCAGCAGCCCCACAGGGTTATTTAGGTTCTTC
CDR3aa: CASSPTGLFRFF

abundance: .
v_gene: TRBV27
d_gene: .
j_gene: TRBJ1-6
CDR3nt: TGTGCCAGCAGTTCTCCAGGGAATTCACCCCTCCACTTT
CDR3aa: CASSSPGNSPLHF

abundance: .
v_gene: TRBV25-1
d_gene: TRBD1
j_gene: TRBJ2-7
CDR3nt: TGTGCCAGCAGTGGGGACAGGGGGACCTACGAGCAGTACTTC
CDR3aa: CASSGDRGTYEQYF

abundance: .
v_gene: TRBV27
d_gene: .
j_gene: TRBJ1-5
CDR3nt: TGTGCCAGCAGTTTTTTGGGGTTGGGCAATCAGCCCCAGCATTTT
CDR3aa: CASSFLGLGNQPQHF

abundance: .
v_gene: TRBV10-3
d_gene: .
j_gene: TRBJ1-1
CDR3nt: TGTGCCATCAGTGGGGGGCGGCTGCTGAACACTGAAGCTTTCTTT
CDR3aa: CAISGGRLLNTEAFF

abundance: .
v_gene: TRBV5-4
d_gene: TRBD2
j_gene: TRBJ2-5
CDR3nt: TGTGCCAGCAGCTTGAGTAGCGGGGACCAAGAGACCCAGTACTTC
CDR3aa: CASSLSSGDQETQYF

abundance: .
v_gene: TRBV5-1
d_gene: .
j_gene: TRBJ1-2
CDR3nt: TGCGCCAGCAGCTTGGAAGGCCAGGGGAGCTATGGCTACACCTTC
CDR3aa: CASSLEGQGSYGYTF

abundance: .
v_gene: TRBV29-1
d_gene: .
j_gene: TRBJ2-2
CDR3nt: TGCAGCGTGCTCCGTAGAGGCGGGGAGCTGTTTTTT
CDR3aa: CSVLRRGGELFF

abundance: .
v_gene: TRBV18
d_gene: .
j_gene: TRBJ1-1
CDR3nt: TGTGCCAGCTCCTCGGGGGGCTCGAACACTGAAGCTTTCTTT
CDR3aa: CASSSGGSNTEAFF

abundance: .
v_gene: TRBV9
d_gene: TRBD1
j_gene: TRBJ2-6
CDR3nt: TGTGCCAGCCACGGGACAGGGGCCTCTGGGGCCAACGTCCTGACTTTC
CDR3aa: CASHGTGASGANVLTF

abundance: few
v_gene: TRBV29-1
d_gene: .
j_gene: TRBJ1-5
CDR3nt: TGCAGCGTTGAAGATCGGGGTCAGCCCCAGCATTTT
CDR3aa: CSVEDRGQPQHF

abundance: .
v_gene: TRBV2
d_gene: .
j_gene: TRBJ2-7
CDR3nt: TGTGCCAGGGGACAATTCTCCTACGAGCAGTACTTC
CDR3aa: CARGQFSYEQYF

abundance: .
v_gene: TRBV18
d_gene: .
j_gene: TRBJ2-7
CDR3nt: TGTGCCAGCTCACGAGTTGGCGAGCAGTACTTC
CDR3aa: CASSRVGEQYF

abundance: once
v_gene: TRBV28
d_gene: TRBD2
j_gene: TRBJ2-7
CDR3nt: TGTGCCAGCAGTCCAAGCTGGACTAGCGCCCAGTACGAGCAGTACTTC
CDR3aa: CASSPSWTSAQYEQYF

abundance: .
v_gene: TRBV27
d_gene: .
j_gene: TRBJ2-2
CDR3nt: TGTGCCAGCAGCTTAGCGGTGCCGAACACCGGGGAGCTGTTTTTT
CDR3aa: CASSLAVPNTGELFF

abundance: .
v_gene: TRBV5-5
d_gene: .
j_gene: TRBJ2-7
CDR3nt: TGTGCCAGCAGCTTGGCCGGGGTACCCAACTTC
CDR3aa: CASSLAGVPNF

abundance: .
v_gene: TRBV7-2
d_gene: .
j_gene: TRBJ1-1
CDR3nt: TGTGCCAGCAGCTTAGCGTACGGAGGGAACACTGAAGCTTTCTTT
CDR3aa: CASSLAYGGNTEAFF

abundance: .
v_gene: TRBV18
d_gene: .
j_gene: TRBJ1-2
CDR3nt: TGTGCCAGCTCACCACTGGACAGTTATGGCTACACCTTC
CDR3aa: CASSPLDSYGYTF

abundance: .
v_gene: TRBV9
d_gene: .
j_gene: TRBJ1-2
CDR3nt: TGTGCCAGCAGCGTAGGGCGGGGGAACTATGGCTACACCTTC
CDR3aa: CASSVGRGNYGYTF

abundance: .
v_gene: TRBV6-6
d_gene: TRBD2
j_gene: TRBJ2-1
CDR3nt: TGTGCCAGCAGTTACGGAACTAGCGGGAAGGAGCAGTTCTTC
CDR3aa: CASSYGTSGKEQFF

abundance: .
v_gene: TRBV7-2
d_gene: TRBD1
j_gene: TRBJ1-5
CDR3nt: TGTGCCAGCAGCTTGGTGGCAACAGGGGGCCCGGGTCAGCCCCAGCATTTT
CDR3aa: CASSLVATGGPGQPQHF

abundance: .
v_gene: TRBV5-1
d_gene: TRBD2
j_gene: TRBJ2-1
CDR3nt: TGCGCCAGCAGCTCATTAGCGGGAGGGCCGGGCTCCTACAATGAGCAGTTCTTC
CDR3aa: CASSSLAGGPGSYNEQFF

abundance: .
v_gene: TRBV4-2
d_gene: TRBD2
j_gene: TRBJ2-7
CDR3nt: TGTGCCAGCAGCCAAGTGCCAGCGGGGGCCTACGAGCAGTACTTC
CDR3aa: CASSQVPAGAYEQYF

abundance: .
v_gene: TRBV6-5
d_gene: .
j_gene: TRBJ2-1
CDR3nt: TGTGCCAGCAGTGGGTCGTATGCCTCCTACAATGAGCAGTTCTTC
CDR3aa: CASSGSYASYNEQFF

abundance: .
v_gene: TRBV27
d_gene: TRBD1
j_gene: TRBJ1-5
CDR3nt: TGTGCCAGCAGTTTCCAGGGGGTTCAGCCCCAGCATTTT
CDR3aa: CASSFQGVQPQHF

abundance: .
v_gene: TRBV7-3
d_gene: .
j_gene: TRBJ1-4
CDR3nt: TGTGCCAGCAGCTTAAGGGCGGGGCCTAATGAAAAACTGTTTTTT
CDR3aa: CASSLRAGPNEKLFF

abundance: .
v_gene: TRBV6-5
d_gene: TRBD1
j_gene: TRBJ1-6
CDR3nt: TGTGCCAGCAGTGAAGGGGGCACAGGGAGATTT
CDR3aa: CASSEGGTGRF

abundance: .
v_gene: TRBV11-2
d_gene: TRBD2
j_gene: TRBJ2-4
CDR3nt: TGTGCCAGCAGCTACGCTCCGGGGGGGGCGTTGAACATTCAGTACTTC
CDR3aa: CASSYAPGGALNIQYF

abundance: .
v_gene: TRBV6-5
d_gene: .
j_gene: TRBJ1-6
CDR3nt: TGTGCCAGCAGTTATGGGTCGGGCCGATCGAATTCACCCCTCCACTTT
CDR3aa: CASSYGSGRSNSPLHF

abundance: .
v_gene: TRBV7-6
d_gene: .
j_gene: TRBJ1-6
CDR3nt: TGTGCCAGCAGCTTAATGTCAGCGGACTATAATTCACCCCTCCACTTT
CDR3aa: CASSLMSADYNSPLHF

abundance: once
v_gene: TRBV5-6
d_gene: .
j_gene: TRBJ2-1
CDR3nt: TGTGCCAGCAGCTTGAGGTACAATGAGCAGTTCTTC
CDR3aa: CASSLRYNEQFF

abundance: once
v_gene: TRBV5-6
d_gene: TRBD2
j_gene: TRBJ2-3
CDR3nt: TGTGCCAGCAGCCCTTCGGGCGGGGGGGCCAAAGATACGCAGTATTTT
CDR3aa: CASSPSGGGAKDTQYF

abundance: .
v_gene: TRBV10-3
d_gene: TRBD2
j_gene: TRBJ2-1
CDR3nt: TGTGCCATCAGACCTCTAGCGGGGATTGGTAATGAGCAGTTCTTC
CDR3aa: CAIRPLAGIGNEQFF

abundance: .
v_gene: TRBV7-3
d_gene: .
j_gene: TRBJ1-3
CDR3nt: TGTGCCAGCAGCTTGAGAGGTAGCTCTGGAAACACCATATATTTT
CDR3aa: CASSLRGSSGNTIYF

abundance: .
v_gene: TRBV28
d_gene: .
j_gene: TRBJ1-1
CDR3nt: TGTGCCAGCACCAGGACGTTCACTGAAGCTTTCTTT
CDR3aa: CASTRTFTEAFF

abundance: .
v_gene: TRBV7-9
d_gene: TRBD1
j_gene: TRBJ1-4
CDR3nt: TGTGCCAGCAGCTTAAGGGGACAGGGACTAAATGAAAAACTGTTTTTT
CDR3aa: CASSLRGQGLNEKLFF

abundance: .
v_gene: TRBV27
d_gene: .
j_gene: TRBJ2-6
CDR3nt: TGTGCCAGCAGGCCCTACTCTGGGGCCAACGTCCTGACTTTC
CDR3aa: CASRPYSGANVLTF

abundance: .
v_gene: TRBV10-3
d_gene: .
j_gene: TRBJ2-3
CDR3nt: TGTGCCATCAGTGAGGACTCTACAGATACGCAGTATTTT
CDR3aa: CAISEDSTDTQYF

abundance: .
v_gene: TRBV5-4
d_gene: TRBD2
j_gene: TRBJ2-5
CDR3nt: TGTGCCAGCAGCCCGGGACTAGCGGGGATTGTCCAAGAGACCCAGTACTTC
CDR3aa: CASSPGLAGIVQETQYF